Sequencing of this TCR beta chain was carried out in a study of T cell responses to AZD1222 COVID-19 vaccine. The CDR3 loop spans 16 amino acids. Trimming pared 0 bases from V and 0 bases from J, leaving 6 bases between. CDR1 is SGHVS, CDR2 FQNEAQ, per germline. Clones were read by immunoSEQ multiplex PCR, and TCRdb kept only the in-frame ones, dropping some. This table has approximately 89,000 clones, about 89% appearing once. This chain uses TRBV7-8 with TRBJ1-6, with D hard to call. The sequencing used peripheral blood, collected 28 days after the second AZD1222 dose. The receptor's source is an adult who received the AZD1222 COVID-19 vaccine. The DNA for the CDR3 is TGTGCCAGCAGCTTAGCCGTGGGCTCCTATAATTCACCCCTCCACTTT. Its translation is CASSLAVGSYNSPLHF.